The next 16 T cell receptor beta chains were all read from a single sample in a study of vaccination effects on CD4 cells after COVID-19. Antigens of these TCRs are unknown. TCRdb's table, derived via immunoSEQ multiplex PCR, lists solely in-frame clones and lacks some. The sample contains about 15,000 clones, approximately 70% of which appear only once. Peptide-pool stimulation followed by sequencing identified expanded antigen-specific CD4+ clonotypes in the ViraFEST assay. Cells that had been cultured for 10 days were the source of isolated CD4+ T cells. Participants completed two doses of the BNT162b2 or mRNA-1273 vaccine. The input for sequencing was CD4+ T cells from PBMCs cultured with HCoV-NL63 spike peptides, taken after COVID-19 vaccination. These receptors all come from a human donor who received a COVID-19 vaccine.

This chain uses TRBV4-2 with TRBJ2-4; D may be TRBD2 (5 bases). The CDR3 sequence is 15 residues long. Trimming stripped 0 bases from V and 7 bases from J, with 13 bases between. From germline, CDR1 is LGHNA and CDR2 YNFKEQ. As DNA, the CDR3 is TGTGCCAGCAGCCAAGAAAGACGGGATAATAACATTCAGTACTTC. Its protein product is CASSQERRDNNIQYF.

The chain joins TRBV3-1 (or the pseudogene TRBV3-2) to TRBJ2-3; D is unresolved. This CDR3 is 14 amino acids long. In germline, CDR1 is LGHDT, CDR2 YNNKEL (reference sequence). V was clipped by 0 bases and J by 2 bases, with 6 bases between them. The CDR3 DNA reads as TGTGCCAGCAGCCAAGAGGCCAACACAGATACGCAGTATTTT. This codes for CASSQEANTDTQYF.

V and J are TRBV21-1 and TRBJ2-2; the table's D call, TRBD1, was not checked against the DNA. TRBV21-1 is a recognized pseudogene. The CDR3 runs to 16 residues. Here the CDR3 DNA reads TGTGCCAGCAGCGGGGGACAGGGAGGTTGTACCGGGGAGCTGTTTTTT. It translates to CASSGGQGGCTGELFF.

This clone was seen just once. The chain has TRBV7-8 and TRBJ2-1; TRBD2 matches at 12 bases. The ends lost 4 bases at V and 4 bases at J; junction bases unmatched: 2. From germline, CDR1 is SGHVS and CDR2 FQNEAQ. The CDR3 totals 15 residues. CDR3 residues: CASSSSGRGYNEQFF. Here the CDR3 DNA reads TGTGCCAGCAGCTCTAGCGGGAGGGGTTACAATGAGCAGTTCTTC.

The genes are TRBV11-2 and TRBJ1-3; tentatively, D is TRBD1 (6 bases). V shed 0 bases and J shed 4 bases, with 13 bases lying between them. CDR3 size: 16 residues. Germline V gene sequence: CDR1 SGHAT, CDR2 FQNNGV. The CDR3 sequence: CASSLDYQGRGNTIYF. CDR3 DNA: TGTGCCAGCAGCTTAGATTACCAGGGGCGAGGAAACACCATATATTTT.

V is TRBV5-6 and J is TRBJ1-1, with no clear D. This CDR3 is 14 amino acids long. Germline V lookup: CDR1 SGHDT, CDR2 YYEEEE. The germline V and J ends were trimmed by 1 base and 1 base, with 8 bases remaining between them. CDR3 protein: CASSLFRRNTEAFF. CDR3 in DNA: TGTGCCAGCAGCTTGTTCCGCAGGAACACTGAAGCTTTCTTT.

This clone was detected once. The CDR3 loop reads CASSRRLAGAGDTQYF. As DNA, the CDR3 is TGTGCCAGCAGTCGGAGACTAGCGGGAGCGGGGGATACGCAGTATTTT. The chain combines TRBV28 with TRBJ2-3; 12 bases map to TRBD2. V was clipped by 5 bases and J by 6 bases; unmatched bases: 9. Germline CDR1 and CDR2: MDHEN and SYDVKM. The length of the CDR3 is 16 residues.

This clone was found once. The chain couples TRBV7-9 to TRBJ2-5; 8 bases line up with TRBD2. This CDR3 region has 18 residues. Germline-derived CDR1 and CDR2 are SEHNR and FQNEAQ (reference sequence). V dropped 0 bases and J dropped 5; count of bases not matched to a gene: 14. The CDR3 DNA is TGTGCCAGCAGCTTAGCGTTTGGTGGACCGCGGGAGGTGGAGACCCAGTACTTC. Translated, it gives CASSLAFGGPREVETQYF.

The rearrangement links TRBV6-5 to TRBJ1-5; TRBD1 matches at 8 bases. Germline CDR1 and CDR2: MNHEY and SVGAGI. This CDR3 is built from 16 residues. V was clipped by 3 bases and J by 0 bases; unmatched bases: 4. CDR3 nucleotides: TGTGCCAGCAGTTATACAGGGGGAGGTAGCAATCAGCCCCAGCATTTT. This sequence encodes CASSYTGGGSNQPQHF.

The CDR3 spells CASSSGTGVYGNTIYF. Here the CDR3 DNA reads TGCGCCAGCAGCAGCGGGACAGGGGTTTATGGAAACACCATATATTTT. The genes are TRBV5-1 and TRBJ1-3; 10 nucleotides agree with TRBD1. The CDR3 has 16 amino acids. From germline, CDR1 is SGHRS and CDR2 YFSETQ. V lost 4 bases, J lost 3 bases, and 7 bases stayed unmatched.

This chain connects TRBV4-1 to TRBJ1-4, with 7 bases lining up with TRBD1. Germline V gene lookup returns CDR1 MGHRA and CDR2 YSYEKL. J gave up 6 bases and V 3 bases, and 7 bases lay outside the gene matches. This CDR3 spans 15 amino acids. CDR3 DNA: TGCGCCAGCAGCCACCCTGACAGGGACGATGAAAAACTGTTTTTT. Protein product: CASSHPDRDDEKLFF.

The chain couples TRBV18 to TRBJ2-7; 12 bases fit TRBD2. In germline, CDR1 is KGHSH, CDR2 LQKENI. CDR3 length: 14 amino acids. Unmatched junction bases numbered 3, after V lost 3 bases and J lost 6 bases. The CDR3 loop reads CASSPTSGSAEQYF. CDR3 bases: TGTGCCAGCTCACCGACTAGCGGGAGTGCCGAGCAGTACTTC.

This clone was counted a few times. This chain uses TRBV11-2 with TRBJ1-2; TRBD1 is a possible D gene (5 bases). CDR1 and CDR2 (germline): SGHAT, FQNNGV. Trimming left V 0 bases short and J 4 bases short, with 12 bases between. The CDR3 extends over 15 amino acids. Here the CDR3 DNA reads TGTGCCAGCAGCTTAGAGCCCTCAGGGTCCTATGGCTACACCTTC. The encoded protein is CASSLEPSGSYGYTF.

This chain links TRBV10-3 with TRBJ1-2; 9 nucleotides match TRBD1. The CDR3 covers 16 residues. J lost 6 bases, V lost 6 bases, and 14 bases had no gene match. Germline CDR1 is ENHRY and CDR2 is SYGVKD. Written as DNA, the CDR3 is TGTGCCATCAGGGCTGAAAACAGGGGGCTGACCCATGGCTACACCTTC. Translation gives CAIRAENRGLTHGYTF.

The chain is built from TRBV25-1 and TRBJ2-1, with D possibly matching TRBD2 (6 bases). Germline CDR1 MGHDK, CDR2 SYGVNS. Trimming left V 2 bases short and J 0 bases short, with 8 bases between. The CDR3 runs to 15 residues. The DNA for the CDR3 is TGTGCCAGCAGTGAAACCGGGGGCTCCTACAATGAGCAGTTCTTC. It yields the protein CASSETGGSYNEQFF.

This clone has only a few counts. The V call is TRBV28, the J call TRBJ1-3; 9 bases are a match to TRBD1. Germline CDR1 is MDHEN and CDR2 is SYDVKM. V shed 8 bases, J shed 0 bases, and the junction held 5 bases outside the gene matches. The CDR3 has 15 amino acids. Here the CDR3 reads CASGTGTFSGNTIYF. In nucleotides, the CDR3 is TGTGCCAGCGGGACAGGGACTTTCTCTGGAAACACCATATATTTT.